This TCR beta chain was documented in a study of a mutant IDH1 vaccine in newly diagnosed glioma. On the study more broadly: Eight vaccinations went to patients in weeks 1, 3, 5, 7, 11, 15, 19, 23. Patients were started on vaccination 4-6 weeks after radiotherapy alone, or with temozolomide cycles.

Sequencing used immunoSEQ multiplex PCR; TCRdb keeps in-frame clones, though not all of them. This sample has roughly 60,000 clones; 84% occur once, and the top ten carry 3.6%. Comments on this clone: Its antigen is not identified.

Time point in this sample: week 11, during vaccination. It was 300 ug of mutant IDH1 20-mer peptide that made up each vaccine dose, given with topical imiquimod. The sample here was PBMCs, taken from a glioma patient whose treatment included an IDH1 peptide vaccine. The sequence was obtained from a man aged 25-45 years with glioma.

The CDR3 is CASSHIRATTPYGEQFF. In nucleotides, the CDR3 is TGTGCCAGCAGCCATATCCGAGCGACCACCCCATACGGTGAGCAGTTCTTC. V and J are TRBV7-9 and TRBJ2-1; D is undetermined. Germline CDR1 is SEHNR and CDR2 is FQNEAQ (reference sequence). The CDR3 is 17 residues long. V was shortened by 5 bases and J by 9 bases, with 26 bases between the two germline ends.